One T cell receptor (beta chain) is described in this entry. These data come from a study of blood T cell repertoires in COVID-19. Across the whole study: Sample material is recorded as cDNA or gDNA derived from T cells, B-cell-depleted T cells, or PBMCs.

V was cut by 3 bases and J by 2 bases, with 17 bases left in between. The CDR3 totals 18 residues. Germline CDR1 is LNHDA and CDR2 is SQIVND (reference sequence). As processed by the authors: Amplification of reference gene primers provided the estimated nucleated cell counts. TCRdb keeps only in-frame clones here, not all; method: immunoSEQ multiplex PCR. V, J and clone size are those of that table, while D and trimming were read from the DNA. The table includes roughly 100,000 clones, roughly nine tenths detected once. The sequencing input was peripheral blood. This TCR was recovered from a woman aged 50 to 60 with COVID-19, enrolled during active disease. This chain uses TRBV19 with TRBJ2-6, with D maybe TRBD1 (6 bases). CDR3 bases: TGTGCCAGTAGTATGGGGGACATAGGTATGCCTGGGGCCAACGTCCTGACTTTC. Its protein product is CASSMGDIGMPGANVLTF.